This TCR beta chain was documented in a study of cytomegalovirus exposure and HLA in healthy donors. Study-wide findings and caveats: A few CMV-associated chains were confirmed in vitro to be specific for CMV antigens. In the 95 to 150 validation repertoires, about 94% of cluster scores exceeded 0, per a later analysis. Most sequenced TCRs were rare (though some public TCRs occurred in many donors).

Germline loops: CDR1 SNHLY, CDR2 FYNNEI. V trimming: 4 bases; J trimming: 6 bases; junction bases outside the gene matches: 6. This CDR3 is built from 15 residues. Profiling relied on immunoSEQ multiplex PCR, and the TCRdb table lists in-frame clones only, not all of them. The sample includes roughly 150,000 clones, about 89% seen only once; the top ten take over 3%. About this clone itself: Its antigen remains unknown.

The source is a young woman in good health and CMV-seropositive. The genes are TRBV2 and TRBJ2-3, with 11 bases matching TRBD1. The material sequenced was PBMCs. CDR3 sequence reads: CASSVDRGRSDTQYF. For the CDR3, the DNA is TGTGCCAGCAGTGTGGACAGGGGGCGATCGGATACGCAGTATTTT.